A selection of T cell receptor beta chains follows, all from one sample in a study of T cell responses to AZD1222 COVID-19 vaccine. The method was immunoSEQ multiplex PCR; TCRdb's version includes in-frame clones alone and lacks a portion of them. Of about 150,000 clones listed, about 92% are singletons. The sequences come from peripheral blood, collected on day 0 of AZD1222 vaccination. The source is an adult in good health. Both conserved end residues are part of each CDR3.

>TRBV28
CASRPGFAYEQYF
>TRBV7-2
CASSFWGPGSNQPQHF
>TRBV30
CAWSISSPSQPQHF
>TRBV2
CASSGGGRGEKLFF
>TRBV5-6
CASSLRGVRYEQYF
>TRBV29-1
CSVSEGPNYGYTF
>TRBV4-3
CASSLSLAGGPHEQFF
>TRBV7-2
CASSLGQQGRQGQPQHF
>TRBV6-4
CASSDPGTGYTF
>TRBV19
CASSEASGDGYTF
>TRBV19
CASSIGTPNNEQFF
>TRBV7-3
CASSLKDRVAEAFF
>TRBV25-1
CASSEYRGDEKLFF
>TRBV11-2
CASSLDRGTDTQYF
>TRBV3-1/TRBV3-2
CASTVLGNTEAFF